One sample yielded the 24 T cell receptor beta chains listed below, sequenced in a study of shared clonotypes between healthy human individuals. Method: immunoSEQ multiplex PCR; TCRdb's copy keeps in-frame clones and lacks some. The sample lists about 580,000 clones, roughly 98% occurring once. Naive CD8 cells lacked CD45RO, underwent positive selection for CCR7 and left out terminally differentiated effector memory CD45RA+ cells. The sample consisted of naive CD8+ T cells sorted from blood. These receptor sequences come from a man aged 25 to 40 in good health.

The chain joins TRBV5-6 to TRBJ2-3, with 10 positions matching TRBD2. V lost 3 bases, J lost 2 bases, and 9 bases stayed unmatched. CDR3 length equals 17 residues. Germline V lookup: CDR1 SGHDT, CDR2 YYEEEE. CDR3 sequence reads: CASSYPGLAFSTDTQYF. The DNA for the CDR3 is TGTGCCAGCAGCTACCCGGGACTAGCGTTTTCCACAGATACGCAGTATTTT. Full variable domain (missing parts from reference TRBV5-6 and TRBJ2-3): DAGVTQSPTHLIKTRGQQVTLRCSPKSGHDTVSWYQQALGQGPQFIFQYYEEEERQRGNFPDRFSGHQFPNYSSELNVNALLLGDSALYLCASSYPGLAFSTDTQYFGPGTRLTVL.

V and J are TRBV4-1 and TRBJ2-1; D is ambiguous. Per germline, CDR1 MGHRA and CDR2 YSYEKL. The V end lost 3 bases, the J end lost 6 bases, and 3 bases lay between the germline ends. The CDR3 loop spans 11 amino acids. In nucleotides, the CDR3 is TGCGCCAGCAGCCACACCAATGAGCAGTTCTTC. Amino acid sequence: CASSHTNEQFF.

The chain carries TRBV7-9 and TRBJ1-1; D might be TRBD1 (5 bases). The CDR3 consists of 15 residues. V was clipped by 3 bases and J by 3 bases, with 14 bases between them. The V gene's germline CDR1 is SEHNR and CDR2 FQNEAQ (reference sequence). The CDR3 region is CASSFRGRGDTEAFF. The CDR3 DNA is TGTGCCAGCAGCTTTCGGGGGAGAGGCGACACTGAAGCTTTCTTT.

CDR3 sequence reads: CASSVAGGEAFF. Written as DNA, the CDR3 is TGTGCCAGCAGCGTAGCCGGCGGTGAAGCTTTCTTT. The chain is built from TRBV9 and TRBJ1-1; no firm D call. Germline lookup yields CDR1 SGDLS and CDR2 YYNGEE. The CDR3 length is 12 residues. Trimming removed 0 bases from V and 7 bases from J, with 7 bases in between.

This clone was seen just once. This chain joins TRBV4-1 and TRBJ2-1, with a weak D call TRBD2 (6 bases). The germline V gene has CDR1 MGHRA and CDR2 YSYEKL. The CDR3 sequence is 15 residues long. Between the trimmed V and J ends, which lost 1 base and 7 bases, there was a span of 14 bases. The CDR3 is CASSQVPGVANEQFF. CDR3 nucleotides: TGCGCCAGCAGCCAAGTGCCGGGAGTTGCAAATGAGCAGTTCTTC.

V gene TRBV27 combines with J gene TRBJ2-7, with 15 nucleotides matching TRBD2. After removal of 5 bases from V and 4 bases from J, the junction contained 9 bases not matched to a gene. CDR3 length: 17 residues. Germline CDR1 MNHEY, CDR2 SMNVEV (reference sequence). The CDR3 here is CASSPLGTSGRQYEQYF. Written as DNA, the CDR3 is TGTGCCAGCAGTCCTTTGGGGACTAGCGGGAGGCAGTACGAGCAGTACTTC.

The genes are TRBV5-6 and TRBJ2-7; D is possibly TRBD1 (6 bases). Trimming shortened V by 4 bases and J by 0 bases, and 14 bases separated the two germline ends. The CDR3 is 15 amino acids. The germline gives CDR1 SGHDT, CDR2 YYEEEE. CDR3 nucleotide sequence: TGTGCCAGCAGCCCGGGACAAATCGACTCCTACGAGCAGTACTTC. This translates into CASSPGQIDSYEQYF.

The CDR3 protein is CASSSTTGEWETQYF. As DNA, the CDR3 is TGTGCCAGCAGCTCCACGACAGGAGAATGGGAGACCCAGTACTTC. The J gene is TRBJ2-5, the V gene TRBV11-3; a weak D match, TRBD1 (6 bases). V was clipped by 4 bases and J by 5 bases, with 17 bases between them. The CDR3 is made up of 15 amino acids. Germline CDR1 reads SGHNT; CDR2 reads YENEEA. Using reference TRBV11-3 and TRBJ2-5 for the parts outside the CDR3, the full variable domain is EAGVVQSPRYKIIEKKQPVAFWCNPISGHNTLYWYLQNLGQGPELLIRYENEEAVDDSQLPKDRFSAERLKGVDSTLKIQPAELGDSAVYLCASSSTTGEWETQYFGPGTRLLVL.

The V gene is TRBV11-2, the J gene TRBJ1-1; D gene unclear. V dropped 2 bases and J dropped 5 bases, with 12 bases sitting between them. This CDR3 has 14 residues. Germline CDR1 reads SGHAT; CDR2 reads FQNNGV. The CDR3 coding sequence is TGTGCCAGCAGCTTAAAGGTGGGAGGGACTGAAGCTTTCTTT. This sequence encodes CASSLKVGGTEAFF.

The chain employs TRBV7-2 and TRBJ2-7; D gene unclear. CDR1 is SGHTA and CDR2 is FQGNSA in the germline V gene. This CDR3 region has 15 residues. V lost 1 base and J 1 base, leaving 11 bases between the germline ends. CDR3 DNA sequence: TGTGCCAGCAGCTTAGGTCCCAGTCCTTCCTACGAGCAGTACTTC. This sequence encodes CASSLGPSPSYEQYF.

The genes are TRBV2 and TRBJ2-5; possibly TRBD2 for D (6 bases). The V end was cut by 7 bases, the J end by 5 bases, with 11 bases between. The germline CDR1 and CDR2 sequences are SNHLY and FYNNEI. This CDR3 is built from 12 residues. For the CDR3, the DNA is TGTGCCAGCAAGTTCCGGGGGGAGACCCAGTACTTC. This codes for CASKFRGETQYF.

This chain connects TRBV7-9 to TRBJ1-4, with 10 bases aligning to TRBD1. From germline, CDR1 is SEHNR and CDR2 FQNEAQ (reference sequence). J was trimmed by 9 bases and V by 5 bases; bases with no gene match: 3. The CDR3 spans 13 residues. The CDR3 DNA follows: TGTGCCAGCAGCACCGACAGGGGGCAAAAACTGTTTTTT. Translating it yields CASSTDRGQKLFF.

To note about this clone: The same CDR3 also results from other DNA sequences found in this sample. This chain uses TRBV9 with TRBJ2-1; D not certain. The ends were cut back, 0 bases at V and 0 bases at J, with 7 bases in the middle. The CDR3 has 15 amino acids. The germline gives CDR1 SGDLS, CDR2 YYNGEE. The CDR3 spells CASSVVGSSYNEQFF. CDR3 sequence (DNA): TGTGCCAGCAGCGTAGTCGGAAGCTCCTACAATGAGCAGTTCTTC.

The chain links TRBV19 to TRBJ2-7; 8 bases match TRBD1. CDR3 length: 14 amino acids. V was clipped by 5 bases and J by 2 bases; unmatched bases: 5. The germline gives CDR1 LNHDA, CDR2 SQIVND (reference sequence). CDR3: CASSPMGQAYEQYF. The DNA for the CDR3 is TGTGCCAGTAGTCCTATGGGACAGGCCTACGAGCAGTACTTC.

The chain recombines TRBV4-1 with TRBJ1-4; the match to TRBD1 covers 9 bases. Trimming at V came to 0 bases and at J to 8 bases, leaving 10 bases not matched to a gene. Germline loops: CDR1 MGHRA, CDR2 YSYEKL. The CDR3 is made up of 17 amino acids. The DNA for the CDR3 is TGCGCCAGCAGCCAAGATCCCCCGACAGGGGGTGAGGAAAAACTGTTTTTT. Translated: CASSQDPPTGGEEKLFF.

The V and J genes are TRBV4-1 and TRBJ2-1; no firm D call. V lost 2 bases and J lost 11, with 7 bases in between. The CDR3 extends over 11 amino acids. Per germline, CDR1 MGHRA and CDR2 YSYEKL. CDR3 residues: CASSQPEKQFF. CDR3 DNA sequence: TGCGCCAGCAGCCAACCCGAGAAGCAGTTCTTC.

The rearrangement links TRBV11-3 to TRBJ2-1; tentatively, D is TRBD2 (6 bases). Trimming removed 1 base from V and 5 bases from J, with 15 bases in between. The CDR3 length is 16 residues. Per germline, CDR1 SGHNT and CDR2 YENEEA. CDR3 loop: CASSLAVAGPNNEQFF. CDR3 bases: TGTGCCAGCAGCTTAGCTGTTGCGGGACCCAACAATGAGCAGTTCTTC.

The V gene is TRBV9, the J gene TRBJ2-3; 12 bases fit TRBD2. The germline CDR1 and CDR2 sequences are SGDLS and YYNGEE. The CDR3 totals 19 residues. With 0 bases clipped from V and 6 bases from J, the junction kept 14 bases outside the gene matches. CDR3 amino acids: CASSVETPLAGGPGDTQYF. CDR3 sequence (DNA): TGTGCCAGCAGCGTAGAAACCCCACTAGCGGGAGGACCGGGCGATACGCAGTATTTT.

CDR3 protein: CASSLVGFGYEQYF. CDR3 coding DNA: TGTGCCAGCAGTCTCGTGGGGTTCGGGTACGAGCAGTACTTC. This chain uses TRBV28 with TRBJ2-7; no definite D call. Per the germline V gene, CDR1 is MDHEN and CDR2 is SYDVKM. Between the trimmed V and J ends, which lost 5 bases and 4 bases, there was a span of 15 bases. CDR3 length: 14 amino acids. Filled out from reference TRBV28 and TRBJ2-7, the complete variable domain reads DVKVTQSSRYLVKRTGEKVFLECVQDMDHENMFWYRQDPGLGLRLIYFSYDVKMKEKGDIPEGYSVSREKKERFSLILESASTNQTSMYLCASSLVGFGYEQYFGPGTRLTVT.

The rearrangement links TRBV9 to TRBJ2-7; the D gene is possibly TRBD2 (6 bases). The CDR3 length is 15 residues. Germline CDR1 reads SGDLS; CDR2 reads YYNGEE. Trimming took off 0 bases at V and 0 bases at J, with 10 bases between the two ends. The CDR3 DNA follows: TGTGCCAGCAGCGTAGGGGGGGATAACTCCTACGAGCAGTACTTC. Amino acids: CASSVGGDNSYEQYF.

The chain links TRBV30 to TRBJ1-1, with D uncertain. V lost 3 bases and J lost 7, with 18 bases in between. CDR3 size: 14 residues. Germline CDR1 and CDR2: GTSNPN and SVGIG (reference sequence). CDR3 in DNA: TGTGCCTGGAGCTTAGCCGGGCCCTCGGATGAAGCTTTCTTT. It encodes CAWSLAGPSDEAFF.

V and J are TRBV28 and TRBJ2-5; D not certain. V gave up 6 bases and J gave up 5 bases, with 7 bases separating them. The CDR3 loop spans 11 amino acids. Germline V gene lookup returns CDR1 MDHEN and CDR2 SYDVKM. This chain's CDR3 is CASRDLETQYF. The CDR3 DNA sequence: TGTGCCAGCAGGGATTTGGAGACCCAGTACTTC.

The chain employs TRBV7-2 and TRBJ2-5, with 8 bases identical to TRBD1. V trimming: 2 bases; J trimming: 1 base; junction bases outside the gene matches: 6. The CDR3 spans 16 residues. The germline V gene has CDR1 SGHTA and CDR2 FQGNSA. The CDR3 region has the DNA TGTGCCAGCAGCTTACGGACAGGGAGGTTCCAAGAGACCCAGTACTTC. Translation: CASSLRTGRFQETQYF. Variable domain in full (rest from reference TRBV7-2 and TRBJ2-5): GAGVSQSPSNKVTEKGKDVELRCDPISGHTALYWYRQSLGQGLEFLIYFQGNSAPDKSGLPSDRFSAERTGGSVSTLTIQRTQQEDSAVYLCASSLRTGRFQETQYFGPGTRLLVL.

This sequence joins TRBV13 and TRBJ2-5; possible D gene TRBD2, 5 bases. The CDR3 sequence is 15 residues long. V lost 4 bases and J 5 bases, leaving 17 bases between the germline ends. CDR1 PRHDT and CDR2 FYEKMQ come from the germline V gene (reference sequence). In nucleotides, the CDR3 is TGTGCCAGCAGCTCCTCCGGGCTAGCTCGTGAGACCCAGTACTTC. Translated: CASSSSGLARETQYF.